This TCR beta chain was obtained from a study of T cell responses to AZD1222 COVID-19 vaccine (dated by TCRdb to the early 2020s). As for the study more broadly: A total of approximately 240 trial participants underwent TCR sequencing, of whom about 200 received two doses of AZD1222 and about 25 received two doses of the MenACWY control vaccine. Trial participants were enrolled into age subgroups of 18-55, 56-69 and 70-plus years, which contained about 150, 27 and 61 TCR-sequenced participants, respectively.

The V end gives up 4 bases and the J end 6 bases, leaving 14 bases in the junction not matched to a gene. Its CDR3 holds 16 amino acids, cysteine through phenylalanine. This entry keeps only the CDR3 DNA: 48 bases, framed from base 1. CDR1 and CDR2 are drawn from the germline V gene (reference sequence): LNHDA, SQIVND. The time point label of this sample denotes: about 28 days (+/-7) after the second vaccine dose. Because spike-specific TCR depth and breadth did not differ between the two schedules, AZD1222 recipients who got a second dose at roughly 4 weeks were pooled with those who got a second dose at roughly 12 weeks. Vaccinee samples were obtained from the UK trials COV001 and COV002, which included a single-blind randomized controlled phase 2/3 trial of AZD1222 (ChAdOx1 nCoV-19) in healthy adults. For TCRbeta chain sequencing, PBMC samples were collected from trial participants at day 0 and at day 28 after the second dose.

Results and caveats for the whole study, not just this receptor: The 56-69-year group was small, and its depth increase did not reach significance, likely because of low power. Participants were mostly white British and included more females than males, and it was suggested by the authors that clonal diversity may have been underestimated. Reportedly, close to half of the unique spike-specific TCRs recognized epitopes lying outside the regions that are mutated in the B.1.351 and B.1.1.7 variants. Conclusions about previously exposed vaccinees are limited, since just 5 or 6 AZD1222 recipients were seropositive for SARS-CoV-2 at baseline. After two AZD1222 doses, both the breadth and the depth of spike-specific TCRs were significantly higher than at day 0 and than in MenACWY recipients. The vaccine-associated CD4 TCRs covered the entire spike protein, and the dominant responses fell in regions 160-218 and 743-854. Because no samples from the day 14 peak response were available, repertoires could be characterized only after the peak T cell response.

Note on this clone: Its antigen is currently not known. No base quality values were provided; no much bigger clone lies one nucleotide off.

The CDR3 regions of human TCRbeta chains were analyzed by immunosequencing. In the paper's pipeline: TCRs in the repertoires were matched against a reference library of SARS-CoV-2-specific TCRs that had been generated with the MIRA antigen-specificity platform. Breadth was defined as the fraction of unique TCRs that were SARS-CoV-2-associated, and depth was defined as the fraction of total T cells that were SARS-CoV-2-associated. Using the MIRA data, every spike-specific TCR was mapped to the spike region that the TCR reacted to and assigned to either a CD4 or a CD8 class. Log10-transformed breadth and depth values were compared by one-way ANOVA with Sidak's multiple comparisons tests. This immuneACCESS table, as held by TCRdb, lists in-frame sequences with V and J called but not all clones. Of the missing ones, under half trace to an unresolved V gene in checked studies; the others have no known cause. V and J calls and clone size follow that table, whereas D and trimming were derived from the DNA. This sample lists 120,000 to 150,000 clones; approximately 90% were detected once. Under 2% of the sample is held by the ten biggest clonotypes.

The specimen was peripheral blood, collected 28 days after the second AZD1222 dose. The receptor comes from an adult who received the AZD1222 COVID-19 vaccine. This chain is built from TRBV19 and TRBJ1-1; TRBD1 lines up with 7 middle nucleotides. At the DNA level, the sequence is TGTGCCAGTAGTAGACAGGGCGCTCGTCGGATGGCTGAAGCTTTCTTT. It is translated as CASSRQGARRMAEAFF. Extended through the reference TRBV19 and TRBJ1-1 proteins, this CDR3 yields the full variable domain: DGGITQSPKYLFRKEGQNVTLSCEQNLNHDAMYWYRQDPGQGLRLIYYSQIVNDFQKGDIAEGYSVSREKKESFPLTVTSAQKNPTAFYLCASSRQGARRMAEAFFGQGTRLTVV.